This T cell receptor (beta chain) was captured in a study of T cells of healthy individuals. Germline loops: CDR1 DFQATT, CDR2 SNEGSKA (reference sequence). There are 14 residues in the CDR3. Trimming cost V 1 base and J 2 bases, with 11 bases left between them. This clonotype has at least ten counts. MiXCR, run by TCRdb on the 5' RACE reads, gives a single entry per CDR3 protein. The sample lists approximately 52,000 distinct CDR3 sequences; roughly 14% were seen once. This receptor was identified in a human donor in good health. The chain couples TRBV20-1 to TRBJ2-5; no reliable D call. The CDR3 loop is CSARGWTDQETQYF. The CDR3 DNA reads TGCAGTGCTAGAGGGTGGACGGATCAAGAGACCCAGTACTTC.